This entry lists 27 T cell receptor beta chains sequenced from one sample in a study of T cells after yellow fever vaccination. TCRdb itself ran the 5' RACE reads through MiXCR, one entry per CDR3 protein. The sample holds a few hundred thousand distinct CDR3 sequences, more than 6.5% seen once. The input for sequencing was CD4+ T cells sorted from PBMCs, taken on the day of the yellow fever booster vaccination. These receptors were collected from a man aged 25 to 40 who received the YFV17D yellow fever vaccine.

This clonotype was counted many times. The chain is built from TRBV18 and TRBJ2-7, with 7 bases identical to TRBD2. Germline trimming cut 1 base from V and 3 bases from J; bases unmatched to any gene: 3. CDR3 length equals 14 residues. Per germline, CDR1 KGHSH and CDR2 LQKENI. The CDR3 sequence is CASSPRASGYEQYF. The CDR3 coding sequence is TGTGCCAGCTCACCACGGGCTAGCGGCTACGAGCAGTACTTC.

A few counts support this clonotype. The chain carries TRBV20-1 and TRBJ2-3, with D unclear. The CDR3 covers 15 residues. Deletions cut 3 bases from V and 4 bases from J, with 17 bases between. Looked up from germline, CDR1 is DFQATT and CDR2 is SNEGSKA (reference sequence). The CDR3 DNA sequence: TGCAGTGCTAGCCCTAAATCCGGGTTCCCAGATACGCAGTATTTT. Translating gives CSASPKSGFPDTQYF.

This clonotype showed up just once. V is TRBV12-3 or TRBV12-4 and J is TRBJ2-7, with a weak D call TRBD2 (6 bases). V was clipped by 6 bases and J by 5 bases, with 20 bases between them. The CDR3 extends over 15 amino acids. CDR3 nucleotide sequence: TGTGCCAGCAGGCCTCCGGGACTGGGGGATGACGAGCAGTACTTC. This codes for CASRPPGLGDDEQYF.

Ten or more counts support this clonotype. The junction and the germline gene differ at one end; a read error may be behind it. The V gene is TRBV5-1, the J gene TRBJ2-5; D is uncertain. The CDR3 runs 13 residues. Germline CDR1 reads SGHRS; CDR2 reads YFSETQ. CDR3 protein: CASSLLGQETQYF. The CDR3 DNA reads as TGTGCCAGCAGCTTGTTGGGACAAGAGACCCAGTACTTC.

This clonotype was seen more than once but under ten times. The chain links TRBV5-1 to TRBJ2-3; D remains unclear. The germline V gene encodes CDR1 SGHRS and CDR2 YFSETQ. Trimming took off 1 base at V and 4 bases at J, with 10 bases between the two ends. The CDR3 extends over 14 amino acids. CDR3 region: CASSLLLFPDTQYF. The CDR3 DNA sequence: TGCGCCAGCAGCTTGCTTCTTTTCCCAGATACGCAGTATTTT. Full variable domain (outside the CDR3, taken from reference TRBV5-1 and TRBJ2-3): KAGVTQTPRYLIKTRGQQVTLSCSPISGHRSVSWYQQTPGQGLQFLFEYFSETQRNKGNFPGRFSGRQFSNSRSEMNVSTLELGDSALYLCASSLLLFPDTQYFGPGTRLTVL.

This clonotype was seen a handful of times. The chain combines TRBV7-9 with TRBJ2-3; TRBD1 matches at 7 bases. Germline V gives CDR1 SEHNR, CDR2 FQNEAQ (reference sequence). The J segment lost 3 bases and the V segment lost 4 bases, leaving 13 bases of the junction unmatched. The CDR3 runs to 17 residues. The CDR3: CASSYTLGGPSTDTQYF. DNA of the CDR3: TGTGCCAGCAGCTACACCCTAGGGGGCCCGAGTACAGATACGCAGTATTTT.

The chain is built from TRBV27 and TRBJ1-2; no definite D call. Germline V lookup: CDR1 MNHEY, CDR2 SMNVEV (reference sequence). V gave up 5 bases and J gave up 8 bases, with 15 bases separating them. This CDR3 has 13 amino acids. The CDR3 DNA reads TGTGCCAGCAGTCAACACCTTTTCTCCGGCTACACCTTC. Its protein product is CASSQHLFSGYTF.

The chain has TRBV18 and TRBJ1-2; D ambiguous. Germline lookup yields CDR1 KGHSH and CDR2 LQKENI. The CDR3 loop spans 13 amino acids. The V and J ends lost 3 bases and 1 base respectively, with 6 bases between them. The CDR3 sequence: CASSPQHNYGYTF. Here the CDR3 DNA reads TGTGCCAGCTCACCCCAACATAACTATGGCTACACCTTC. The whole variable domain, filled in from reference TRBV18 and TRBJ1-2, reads NAGVMQNPRHLVRRRGQEARLRCSPMKGHSHVYWYRQLPEEGLKFMVYLQKENIIDESGMPKERFSAEFPKEGPSILRIQQVVRGDSAAYFCASSPQHNYGYTFGSGTRLTVV.

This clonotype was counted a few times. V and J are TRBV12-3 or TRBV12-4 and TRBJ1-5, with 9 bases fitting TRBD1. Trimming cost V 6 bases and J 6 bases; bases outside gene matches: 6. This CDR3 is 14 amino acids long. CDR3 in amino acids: CASSLTGGSQPQHF. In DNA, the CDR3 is TGTGCCAGCAGCCTTACAGGGGGCAGTCAGCCCCAGCATTTT.

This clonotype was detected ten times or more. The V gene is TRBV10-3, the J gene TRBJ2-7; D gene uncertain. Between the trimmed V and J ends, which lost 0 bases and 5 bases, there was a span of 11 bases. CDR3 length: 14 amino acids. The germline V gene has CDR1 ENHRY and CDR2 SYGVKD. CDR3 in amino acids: CAISESMGRNEQYF. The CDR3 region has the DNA TGTGCCATCAGTGAGTCTATGGGTCGAAACGAGCAGTACTTC.

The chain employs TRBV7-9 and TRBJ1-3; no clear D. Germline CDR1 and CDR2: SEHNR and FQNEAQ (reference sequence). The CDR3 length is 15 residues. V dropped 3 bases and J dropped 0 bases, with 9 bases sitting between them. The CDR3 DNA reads TGTGCCAGCAGCTTTGAGAGGGTCTCTGGAAACACCATATATTTT. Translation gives CASSFERVSGNTIYF.

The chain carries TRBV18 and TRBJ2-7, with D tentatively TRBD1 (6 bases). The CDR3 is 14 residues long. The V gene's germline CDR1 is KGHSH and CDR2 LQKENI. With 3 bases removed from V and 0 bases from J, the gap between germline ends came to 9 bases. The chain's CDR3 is CASSPRGSSYEQYF. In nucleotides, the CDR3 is TGTGCCAGCTCACCGAGGGGGAGCTCCTACGAGCAGTACTTC.

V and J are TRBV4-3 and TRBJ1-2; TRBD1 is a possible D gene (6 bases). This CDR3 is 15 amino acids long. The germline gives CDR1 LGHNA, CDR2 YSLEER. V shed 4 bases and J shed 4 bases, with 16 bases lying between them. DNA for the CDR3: TGCGCCAGCAGCCTTCGGGGGAGAGGGGGCTATGGCTACACCTTC. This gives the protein CASSLRGRGGYGYTF.

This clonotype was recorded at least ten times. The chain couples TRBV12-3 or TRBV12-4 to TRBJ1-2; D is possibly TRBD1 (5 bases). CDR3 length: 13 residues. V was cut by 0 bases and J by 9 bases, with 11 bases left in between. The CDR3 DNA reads TGTGCCAGCAGTTTAGCAGGGGCCCATCGCTACACCTTC. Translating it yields CASSLAGAHRYTF.

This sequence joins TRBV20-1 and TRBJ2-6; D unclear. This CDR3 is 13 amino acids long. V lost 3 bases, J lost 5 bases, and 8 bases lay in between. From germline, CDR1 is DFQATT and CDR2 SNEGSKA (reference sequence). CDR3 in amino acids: CSASQPWANVLTF. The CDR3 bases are TGCAGTGCTAGTCAGCCTTGGGCCAACGTCCTGACTTTC.

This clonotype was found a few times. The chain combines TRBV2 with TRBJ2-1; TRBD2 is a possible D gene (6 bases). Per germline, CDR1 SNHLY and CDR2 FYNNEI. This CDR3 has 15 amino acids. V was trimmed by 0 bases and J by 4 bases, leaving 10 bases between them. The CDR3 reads CASSEASGDYNEQFF. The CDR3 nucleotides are TGTGCCAGCAGTGAAGCTAGCGGTGATTACAATGAGCAGTTCTTC.

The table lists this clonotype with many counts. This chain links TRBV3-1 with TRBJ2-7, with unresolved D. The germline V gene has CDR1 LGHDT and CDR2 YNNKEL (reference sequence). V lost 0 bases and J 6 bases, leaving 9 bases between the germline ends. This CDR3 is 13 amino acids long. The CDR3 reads CASSQDRPREQYF. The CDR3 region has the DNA TGTGCCAGCAGCCAAGATAGGCCCCGCGAGCAGTACTTC.

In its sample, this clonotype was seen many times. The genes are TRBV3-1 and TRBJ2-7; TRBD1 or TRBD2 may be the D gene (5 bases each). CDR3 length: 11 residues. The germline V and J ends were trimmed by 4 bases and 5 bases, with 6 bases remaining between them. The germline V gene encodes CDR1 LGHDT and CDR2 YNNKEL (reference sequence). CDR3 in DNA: TGTGCCAGCAGCCGGGGGAACGAGCAGTACTTC. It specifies CASSRGNEQYF.

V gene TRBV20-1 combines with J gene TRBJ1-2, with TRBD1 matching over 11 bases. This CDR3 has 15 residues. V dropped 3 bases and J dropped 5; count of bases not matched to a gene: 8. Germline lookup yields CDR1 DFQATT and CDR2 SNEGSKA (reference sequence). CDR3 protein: CSASKGQGASYGYTF. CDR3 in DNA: TGCAGTGCTAGCAAAGGACAGGGGGCCAGTTATGGCTACACCTTC.

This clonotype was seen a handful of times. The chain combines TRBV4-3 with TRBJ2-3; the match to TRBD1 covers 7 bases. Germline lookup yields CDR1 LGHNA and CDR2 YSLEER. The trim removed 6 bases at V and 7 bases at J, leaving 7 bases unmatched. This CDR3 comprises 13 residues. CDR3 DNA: TGCGCCAGCAGTACAGGGGACCTTAATACGCAGTATTTT. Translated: CASSTGDLNTQYF.

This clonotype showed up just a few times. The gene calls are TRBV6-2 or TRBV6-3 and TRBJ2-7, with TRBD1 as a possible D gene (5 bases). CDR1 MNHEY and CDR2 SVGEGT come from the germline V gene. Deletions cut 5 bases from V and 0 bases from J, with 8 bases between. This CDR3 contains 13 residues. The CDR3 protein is CASSRTPSYEQYF. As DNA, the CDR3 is TGTGCCAGCAGTCGGACACCCTCCTACGAGCAGTACTTC.

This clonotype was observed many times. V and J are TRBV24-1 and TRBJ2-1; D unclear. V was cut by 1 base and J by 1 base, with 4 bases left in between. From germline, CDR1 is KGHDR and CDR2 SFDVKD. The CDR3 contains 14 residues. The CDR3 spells CATSDFLSYNEQFF. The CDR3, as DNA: TGTGCCACCAGTGATTTCCTTTCCTACAATGAGCAGTTCTTC.

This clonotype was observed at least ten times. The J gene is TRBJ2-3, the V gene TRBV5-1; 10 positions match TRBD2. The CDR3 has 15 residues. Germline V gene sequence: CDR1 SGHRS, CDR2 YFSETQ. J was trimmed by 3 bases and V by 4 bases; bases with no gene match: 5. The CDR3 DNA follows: TGCGCCAGCAGCGACCTAGCGGGAGAGACAGATACGCAGTATTTT. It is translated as CASSDLAGETDTQYF.

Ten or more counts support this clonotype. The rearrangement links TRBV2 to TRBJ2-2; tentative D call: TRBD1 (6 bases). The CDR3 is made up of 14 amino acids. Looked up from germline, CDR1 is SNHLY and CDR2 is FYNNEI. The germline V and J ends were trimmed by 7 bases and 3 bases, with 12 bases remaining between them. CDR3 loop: CASIETGDTGELFF. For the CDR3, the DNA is TGTGCCAGCATTGAGACAGGTGACACCGGGGAGCTGTTTTTT. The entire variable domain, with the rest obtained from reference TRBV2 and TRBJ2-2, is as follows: EPEVTQTPSHQVTQMGQEVILRCVPISNHLYFYWYRQILGQKVEFLVSFYNNEISEKSEIFDDQFSVERPDGSNFTLKIRSTKLEDSAMYFCASIETGDTGELFFGEGSRLTVL.

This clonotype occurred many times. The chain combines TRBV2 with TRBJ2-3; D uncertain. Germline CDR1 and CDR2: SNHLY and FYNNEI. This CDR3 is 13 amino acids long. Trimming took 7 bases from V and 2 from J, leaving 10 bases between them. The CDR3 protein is CASKIDITDTQYF. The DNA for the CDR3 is TGTGCCAGCAAAATTGACATCACAGATACGCAGTATTTT. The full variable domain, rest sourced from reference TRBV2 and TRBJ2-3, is EPEVTQTPSHQVTQMGQEVILRCVPISNHLYFYWYRQILGQKVEFLVSFYNNEISEKSEIFDDQFSVERPDGSNFTLKIRSTKLEDSAMYFCASKIDITDTQYFGPGTRLTVL.

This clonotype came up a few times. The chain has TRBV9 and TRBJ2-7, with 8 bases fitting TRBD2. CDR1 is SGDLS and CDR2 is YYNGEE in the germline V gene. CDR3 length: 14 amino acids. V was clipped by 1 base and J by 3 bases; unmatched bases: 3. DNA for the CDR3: TGTGCCAGCAGCGTAATAGCGGGAAGCTACGAGCAGTACTTC. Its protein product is CASSVIAGSYEQYF.

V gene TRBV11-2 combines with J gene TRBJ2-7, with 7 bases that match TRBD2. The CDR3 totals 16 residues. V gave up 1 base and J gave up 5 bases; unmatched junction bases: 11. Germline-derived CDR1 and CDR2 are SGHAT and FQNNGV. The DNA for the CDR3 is TGTGCCAGCAGCTTAGGGATCCTACGCGGGGGAGACGAGCAGTACTTC. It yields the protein CASSLGILRGGDEQYF.